The next 18 T cell receptor beta chains were all read from a single sample in a study of prognosis after radiotherapy for stage I lung cancer. Using two-round multiplex PCR, the authors amplified TCR beta CDR3 from genomic DNA. Round one of PCR was performed, and it used primers specific to each TRBV and TRBJ gene. MiXCR, run by TCRdb on the multiplex PCR reads, gives a single entry per CDR3 protein. The sample contains over 45,000 distinct CDR3 sequences, about 26% of which appear only once. Specimen: PBMCs, collected before or after stereotactic body radiation therapy (not recorded which). These receptors all stem from a donor aged 50 or older with non-small cell lung cancer.

In this sample, this clonotype turned up many times. The rearrangement joins TRBV7-2 to TRBJ2-3, with D hard to call. Trimming cost V 3 bases and J 10 bases, with 11 bases left between them. This CDR3 is built from 12 residues. Germline V gene data show CDR1 as SGHTA and CDR2 as FQGNSA. This chain's CDR3 is CASSFGSQAQYF. The CDR3 region has the DNA TGTGCCAGCAGCTTCGGATCCCAGGCGCAGTATTTT.

The sample holds many counts of this clonotype. The chain links TRBV28 to TRBJ1-6; TRBD1 matches 10 bases. Trimming removed 3 bases from V and 6 bases from J; junction bases left unmatched: 2. This CDR3 is 15 amino acids long. Germline values: CDR1 MDHEN, CDR2 SYDVKM. The CDR3 protein is CASSLGQGSNSPLHF. The CDR3 nucleotides are TGTGCCAGCAGTTTGGGACAGGGGAGTAATTCACCCCTCCACTTT.

This clonotype has a count of ten or more. The chain combines TRBV5-5 with TRBJ2-7; the match to TRBD1 covers 8 bases. The CDR3 length is 15 residues. The V gene's germline CDR1 is SGHKS and CDR2 YYEKEE (reference sequence). The J segment lost 0 bases and the V segment lost 6 bases, leaving 8 bases of the junction unmatched. CDR3 bases: TGTGCCAGCAACGCCCGACAGGGGAACTCCTACGAGCAGTACTTC. The encoded protein is CASNARQGNSYEQYF.

Ten or more counts support this clonotype. V gene TRBV20-1 combines with J gene TRBJ2-5; D is tentatively TRBD1 or TRBD2 (5 bases each). Germline assignment: CDR1 DFQATT and CDR2 SNEGSKA (reference sequence). V gave up 6 bases and J gave up 5 bases, with 22 bases separating them. This CDR3 is built from 15 residues. The CDR3 protein is CSAPRRWGTRETQYF. The CDR3, as DNA: TGCAGTGCGCCGAGACGTTGGGGGACCCGTGAGACCCAGTACTTC.

The CDR3 DNA follows: TGCAGTGCTGACGAACAGTGGGCGAGGGATGGCTACACCTTC. As protein: CSADEQWARDGYTF. This chain connects TRBV20-1 to TRBJ1-2; no clear D gene. This CDR3 comprises 14 residues. V lost 5 bases to trimming and J lost 6 bases, with 19 bases between them. Germline values: CDR1 DFQATT, CDR2 SNEGSKA (reference sequence).

This clonotype showed up many times. J is TRBJ1-6 and V is TRBV20-1, with 7 bases identical to TRBD1. Germline V lookup: CDR1 DFQATT, CDR2 SNEGSKA (reference sequence). The CDR3 runs 14 residues. Unmatched junction bases numbered 5, after V lost 4 bases and J lost 5 bases. As DNA, the CDR3 is TGCAGTGCTATTTTTGGGACAGATAATTCACCCCTCCACTTT. This translates into CSAIFGTDNSPLHF.

Points on this clonotype: This likely stems from a read error, as it lies one base from a far larger clone. The chain combines TRBV6-2 or TRBV6-3 with TRBJ2-3; the match to TRBD2 covers 13 bases. The CDR3 sequence is 17 residues long. V lost 6 bases to trimming and J lost 0 bases; unmatched junction nucleotides: 6. Germline CDR1 and CDR2: MNHEY and SVGEGT. The DNA for the CDR3 is TGTGCCAGCAGACCACTAGCGGGGGGGCTCAGCACAGATACGCAGTATTTT. It yields the protein CASRPLAGGLSTDTQYF.

The table lists this clonotype with many counts. This chain connects TRBV12-3 or TRBV12-4 to TRBJ2-7; the match to TRBD1 covers 11 bases. The CDR3 length is 18 residues. The junction had 12 bases not matched to a gene; V was cut back by 3 bases and J by 2 bases. Here the CDR3 DNA reads TGTGCCAGCAGTTTTGTCGGGACAGGGGGTACCCTCACCTACGAGCAGTACTTC. Protein sequence: CASSFVGTGGTLTYEQYF.

This clonotype was observed at least ten times. This chain joins TRBV11-2 and TRBJ2-4; D is perhaps TRBD1 or TRBD2 (6 bases each). The germline V gene has CDR1 SGHAT and CDR2 FQNNGV. The CDR3 is 15 residues long. V shed 5 bases and J shed 6 bases, with 17 bases lying between them. The CDR3 is CASSEDWGRGNIQYF. DNA of the CDR3: TGTGCCAGCAGCGAAGATTGGGGGCGGGGAAACATTCAGTACTTC.

This clonotype was recorded many times. The rearrangement uses TRBV20-1 and TRBJ2-7; 13 nucleotides line up with TRBD2. Germline CDR1 DFQATT, CDR2 SNEGSKA (reference sequence). The CDR3 consists of 16 residues. With V trimmed by 4 bases and J by 3 bases, 9 bases remained unmatched. CDR3 in DNA: TGCAGTGCTACCGGGACTAGCGGGGCGCTCAGCTACGAGCAGTACTTC. This translates into CSATGTSGALSYEQYF.

This clonotype was recorded many times. The rearrangement joins TRBV10-3 to TRBJ2-3; 10 positions match TRBD1. The CDR3 totals 18 residues. The germline gives CDR1 ENHRY, CDR2 SYGVKD. The V gene end was trimmed by 4 bases and the J gene end by 2 bases; junction bases not matched to a gene: 12. CDR3 DNA sequence: TGTGCCATCAGTGTGACAGGGGGCGCAAGACTCAACACAGATACGCAGTATTTT. As protein: CAISVTGGARLNTDTQYF.

Many counts were recorded for this clonotype. In DNA, the CDR3 is TGTGCCAGCAGTTTCTGGGCAGGGACAAGCGAGCAGTACTTC. Translation gives CASSFWAGTSEQYF. J is TRBJ2-7 and V is TRBV28; D is perhaps TRBD1 (6 bases). Between the trimmed V and J ends, which lost 3 bases and 6 bases, there was a span of 15 bases. The germline V gene has CDR1 MDHEN and CDR2 SYDVKM. The CDR3 sequence is 14 residues long.

As regards this clonotype: A much larger clone sits a single nucleotide away, making a read error possible. The J gene is TRBJ1-2, the V gene TRBV3-1, with TRBD1 matching 8 bases. The CDR3 runs to 14 residues. The germline V gene encodes CDR1 LGHDT and CDR2 YNNKEL (reference sequence). The CDR3 loop reads CASSPFPTGVGCTF. DNA of the CDR3: TGTGCCAGCAGCCCATTTCCGACAGGGGTCGGCTGCACCTTC.

This clonotype showed up many times. The chain employs TRBV24-1 and TRBJ2-7; D is possibly TRBD1 (6 bases). Germline CDR1 is KGHDR and CDR2 is SFDVKD. The CDR3 is 16 amino acids. Trimming cost V 3 bases and J 0 bases, with 14 bases left between them. In nucleotides, the CDR3 is TGTGCCACCAGTGATCCCACAGGGACCGGCTCCTACGAGCAGTACTTC. Translated: CATSDPTGTGSYEQYF.

Notes on this clonotype: A much larger clone sits a single nucleotide away, making a read error possible. The conserved phenylalanine or tryptophan is not found at the CDR3 terminus, so this likely reflects a read error. The V call is TRBV5-4, the J call TRBJ2-2; 9 bases are a match to TRBD1. V was pared by 4 bases and J by 0 bases, with 4 bases of the junction left unmatched. Per the germline V gene, CDR1 is SGHNT and CDR2 is YYREEE (reference sequence). This CDR3 comprises 16 residues. The CDR3 DNA reads TGTGCCAGCAGCACCCGACAGGGGGCGAACACCGGGGAGCTGTTTCTT. Translation: CASSTRQGANTGELFL.

This clonotype was seen at least ten times. The chain is built from TRBV6-4 and TRBJ1-1; weak D call: TRBD1 (5 bases). Trimming removed 11 bases from V and 1 base from J, with 17 bases in between. From germline, CDR1 is MRHNA and CDR2 SNTAGT. The CDR3 covers 14 residues. In DNA, the CDR3 is TGTGCCTGCCAACCAGACAGAGCGAACACTGAAGCTTTCTTT. Translation: CACQPDRANTEAFF.

This clonotype was seen many times. V gene TRBV10-3 combines with J gene TRBJ1-2; D is ambiguous. The CDR3 has 12 residues. CDR1 is ENHRY, CDR2 SYGVKD, per germline. V was trimmed by 4 bases and J by 8 bases, leaving 11 bases between them. CDR3 sequence reads: CAISGGIRGYTF. The CDR3 DNA follows: TGTGCCATCAGTGGAGGGATTCGAGGCTACACCTTC.

This clonotype was seen just once. It may be a read error: a sequence one base away is much more abundant. The chain employs TRBV2 and TRBJ2-5; D unclear. CDR1 is SNHLY, CDR2 FYNNEI, per germline. The CDR3 has 14 amino acids. V shed 6 bases and J shed 1 base, with 12 bases lying between them. DNA of the CDR3: TGTGCCAGCAGCATGGTAGGGCCCCAAGAGACCCAGTACTTC. This encodes CASSMVGPQETQYF.